Below, 7 T cell receptor beta chains from the same sample are listed, as sequenced in a study of circulating CD8 cells and anti-PD-1 response in melanoma. Live CD3+CD8+TCRalphabeta+ cells were sorted into four subsets by PD-1 and/or TIGIT. The QIAseq Immune Repertoire TCR panel built the libraries from about 14 ng of total RNA. TCRdb re-analysed the reads in MiXCR, keeping a single row per CDR3 protein. The sample includes approximately 600 distinct CDR3 sequences, 7% to 9.5% seen only once; the top ten take about 20%. Sequencing used CD8+ T cells from PBMCs, obtained at baseline or after one month of anti-PD-1 therapy (not recorded which). These receptors all stem from a human donor with melanoma.

This clonotype is classed as medium-sized (0.01 to 0.1%). The V and J genes are TRBV19 and TRBJ2-7, with D possibly being TRBD2 (7 bases). Germline V gives CDR1 LNHDA, CDR2 SQIVND (reference sequence). The CDR3 length is 14 residues. The germline V and J ends were trimmed by 10 bases and 4 bases, with 20 bases remaining between them. In DNA, the CDR3 is TGTGCCACACGCCCAACGGGGGGCGCGTACGAGCAGTACTTC. Translating it yields CATRPTGGAYEQYF. Filled out from reference TRBV19 and TRBJ2-7, the complete variable domain reads DGGITQSPKYLFRKEGQNVTLSCEQNLNHDAMYWYRQDPGQGLRLIYYSQIVNDFQKGDIAEGYSVSREKKESFPLTVTSAQKNPTAFYLCATRPTGGAYEQYFGPGTRLTVT.

By sample share, this clonotype is medium-sized. The chain links TRBV7-6 to TRBJ2-2; 7 nucleotides align to TRBD1. V was clipped by 5 bases and J by 5 bases; unmatched bases: 8. The CDR3 spans 15 residues. The germline gives CDR1 SGHVS, CDR2 FNYEAQ. CDR3 coding DNA: TGTGCCAGCAGCGCCACGACAGGGCGAACCGGGGAGCTGTTTTTT. Its translation: CASSATTGRTGELFF.

This clonotype counts as large (0.1 to 1%). The chain employs TRBV27 and TRBJ2-1; D not certain. The CDR3 consists of 15 residues. V was shortened by 3 bases and J by 3 bases, with 12 bases between the two germline ends. Per germline, CDR1 MNHEY and CDR2 SMNVEV (reference sequence). CDR3: CASSFNPTVYNEQFF. The DNA of the CDR3 is TGTGCCAGCAGTTTTAATCCCACCGTCTACAATGAGCAGTTCTTC.

The chain is built from TRBV19 and TRBJ2-1, with D maybe TRBD1 (5 bases). CDR1 is LNHDA, CDR2 SQIVND, per germline (reference sequence). The CDR3 is 16 residues long. Trimming stripped 6 bases from V and 9 bases from J, with 24 bases between. In DNA, the CDR3 is TGTGCCAGTAGCCCAAACATCGCAGGGATAATCATTGAGCAGTTCTTC. Residues: CASSPNIAGIIIEQFF.

The rearrangement links TRBV25-1 to TRBJ1-4; D unclear. Germline values: CDR1 MGHDK, CDR2 SYGVNS. Trimming took off 2 bases at V and 8 bases at J, with 15 bases between the two ends. This CDR3 spans 15 amino acids. CDR3 protein: CASSEGSGSSEKLFF. CDR3 nucleotide sequence: TGTGCCAGCAGTGAAGGTTCGGGTTCCTCCGAAAAACTGTTTTTT.

This clonotype is large in the sample. The V gene is TRBV19, the J gene TRBJ1-5; 7 positions agree with TRBD1. The CDR3 runs 15 residues. The junction had 2 bases not matched to a gene; V was cut back by 3 bases and J by 0 bases. Per germline, CDR1 LNHDA and CDR2 SQIVND (reference sequence). Written as DNA, the CDR3 is TGTGCCAGTAGTATCGGGACAGCTAGCAATCAGCCCCAGCATTTT. It codes for CASSIGTASNQPQHF.

By its share, this clonotype is large. This rearrangement joins TRBV7-8 to TRBJ2-1, with D perhaps matching TRBD1 (6 bases). This CDR3 region has 12 residues. The germline CDR1 and CDR2 sequences are SGHVS and FQNEAQ. Trimming left V 4 bases short and J 7 bases short, with 8 bases between. CDR3 region: CASSWQGNEQFF. CDR3 nucleotide sequence: TGTGCCAGCAGCTGGCAGGGGAATGAGCAGTTCTTC. The full variable domain, its missing parts supplied by reference TRBV7-8 and TRBJ2-1, is GAGVSQSPRYKVAKRGQDVALRCDPISGHVSLFWYQQALGQGPEFLTYFQNEAQLDKSGLPSDRFFAERPEGSVSTLKIQRTQQEDSAVYLCASSWQGNEQFFGPGTRLTVL.